The rows below give T cell receptor beta chains drawn from one sample of a study of cytomegalovirus exposure and HLA in healthy donors. Only in-frame clones appear in the TCRdb table, and some are missing; sequencing was by immunoSEQ multiplex PCR. The repertoire table contains 70,000 or so clones. Sequencing was performed on PBMCs. These receptor sequences come from a man aged 40-49 years in good health and CMV-seronegative. Each CDR3 is given with its conserved first and last residue. Fields, in order: V gene, D gene, CDR3 protein. The D gene is left open where the match is weak.

v_call: TRBV27; d_call: TRBD1; cdr3_aa: CASRRTGKEYGYTF
v_call: TRBV5-1; d_call: TRBD1; cdr3_aa: CASSSGQGNEKLFF
v_call: TRBV7-2; d_call: .; cdr3_aa: CASSLDSSSYEQYF
v_call: TRBV27; d_call: .; cdr3_aa: CASSLGQSTDTQYF
v_call: TRBV7-2; d_call: TRBD1; cdr3_aa: CASSRDSDNTIYF
v_call: TRBV18; d_call: .; cdr3_aa: CASSPYQGGSTEAFF
v_call: TRBV7-2; d_call: .; cdr3_aa: CASSFRGFFGYTF
v_call: TRBV7-2; d_call: .; cdr3_aa: CASSLVVGVETQYF
v_call: TRBV28; d_call: .; cdr3_aa: CASSPQGTLTRLFF
v_call: TRBV5-1; d_call: TRBD2; cdr3_aa: CASSLDPSGSTGELFF
v_call: TRBV4-3; d_call: .; cdr3_aa: CASSQETGITGELFF
v_call: TRBV28; d_call: TRBD2; cdr3_aa: CASKRPGTSGRNGELFF
v_call: TRBV6-1; d_call: .; cdr3_aa: CASWEGGYNSPLHF
v_call: TRBV20-1; d_call: .; cdr3_aa: CSATDSARGYF
v_call: TRBV29-1; d_call: TRBD2; cdr3_aa: CSVYGLAGGSYNEQFF
v_call: TRBV4-1; d_call: .; cdr3_aa: CASSHPDSITEAFF
v_call: TRBV4-1; d_call: .; cdr3_aa: CASSHSPPPGNTEAFF
v_call: TRBV7-9; d_call: .; cdr3_aa: CASRRRSYTEAFF
v_call: TRBV7-9; d_call: .; cdr3_aa: CASSTQGPRLNEKLFF
v_call: TRBV25-1; d_call: .; cdr3_aa: CASNSRTNYGYTF
v_call: TRBV5-4; d_call: .; cdr3_aa: CASSPDRRNTGELFF
v_call: TRBV5-4; d_call: TRBD2; cdr3_aa: CASSRTSGRASEQFF
v_call: TRBV28; d_call: .; cdr3_aa: CASVWGGQRSYEQYF
v_call: TRBV11-2; d_call: .; cdr3_aa: CASSHPGGRETQYF
v_call: TRBV4-2; d_call: TRBD2; cdr3_aa: CASSQGSSGQETQYF
v_call: TRBV11-2; d_call: TRBD2; cdr3_aa: CASSLTGTSNNEQFF
v_call: TRBV5-5; d_call: .; cdr3_aa: CASSLTQYEQYF
v_call: TRBV2; d_call: .; cdr3_aa: CASSERAEAFF
v_call: TRBV27; d_call: TRBD2; cdr3_aa: CASSLLSGGLAKNIQYF
v_call: TRBV10-3; d_call: TRBD2; cdr3_aa: CAISVVAGASYEQYF
v_call: TRBV5-1; d_call: .; cdr3_aa: CASSFSGGGNTEAFF
v_call: TRBV27; d_call: .; cdr3_aa: CASSLTRGALNSPLHF
v_call: TRBV4-3; d_call: .; cdr3_aa: CASSQDNRRSAGELFF
v_call: TRBV5-6; d_call: .; cdr3_aa: CASSLLDRDSSTDTQYF
v_call: TRBV2; d_call: TRBD1; cdr3_aa: CASSGDRHHEQYF
v_call: TRBV27; d_call: TRBD2; cdr3_aa: CATGTSGRFNTGELFF
v_call: TRBV6-6; d_call: TRBD2; cdr3_aa: CASDPGLAAREQYF
v_call: TRBV5-1; d_call: .; cdr3_aa: CASSPQQGLLGEAFF
v_call: TRBV4-2; d_call: TRBD1; cdr3_aa: CASSQDSGLGDRVSYEQYF
v_call: TRBV14; d_call: TRBD2; cdr3_aa: CASSQDSGGAFVYEQYF
v_call: TRBV2; d_call: TRBD1; cdr3_aa: CASSEGPGQGAGETQYF
v_call: TRBV11-3; d_call: TRBD2; cdr3_aa: CASSFASGSDEQFF
v_call: TRBV2; d_call: TRBD2; cdr3_aa: CASGGVEDTQYF
v_call: TRBV11-2; d_call: .; cdr3_aa: CASSSRSGGTDTQYF
v_call: TRBV2; d_call: .; cdr3_aa: CASSEEGFIRGNQPQHF
v_call: TRBV27; d_call: .; cdr3_aa: CASSPLGSSYNEQFF